This TCR beta chain was recovered during a study of T cell changes during pregnancy in multiple sclerosis. This clone came up once. J gave up 4 bases and V 4 bases, and 10 bases lay outside the gene matches. The V gene's germline CDR1 is KGHSH and CDR2 LQKENI. The CDR3 consists of 16 residues. Profiling relied on immunoSEQ multiplex PCR, and the TCRdb table lists in-frame clones only, not all of them. The table lists about 42,000 clones, 84% of them singletons. The clonotype originates from a female donor with multiple sclerosis, enrolled in a pregnancy study. V usage is TRBV18 and J usage is TRBJ1-3; 7 nucleotides align to TRBD1. The sequences come from CD4+ T cells from peripheral blood mononuclear cells, collected before pregnancy. CDR3 sequence reads: CASSQSSTGAGNTIYF. The DNA of the CDR3 is TGTGCCAGCTCACAATCCAGCACAGGGGCAGGAAACACCATATATTTT.